This is a list of T cell receptor beta chains from one sample in a study of shared clonotypes between healthy human individuals. Only in-frame clones appear in the TCRdb table, and some are missing; sequencing was by immunoSEQ multiplex PCR. The table records about 380,000 clones, 96% of them present only once. Sequencing input: memory CD8+ T cells sorted from blood. All receptors come from a young man in good health. CDR3s include the opening cysteine and the closing phenylalanine or tryptophan. A D gene is named only where the DNA matches it firmly. Only part of the rows carry a size: once, few, many, or a class if the clone is expanded.

v_gene	d_gene	abundance	j_gene	CDR3aa	CDR3nt
TRBV7-2	-	-	TRBJ2-7	CASSLDYYEQYF	TGTGCCAGCAGCTTGGACTACTACGAGCAGTACTTC
TRBV5-1	TRBD1	-	TRBJ1-3	CASSLQGAGSTIYF	TGCGCCAGCAGCTTACAGGGGGCTGGAAGCACCATATATTTT
TRBV6-1	TRBD1	-	TRBJ1-2	CATTSGTGPNYGYTF	TGTGCCACAACGTCCGGGACAGGGCCTAACTATGGCTACACCTTC
TRBV20-1	-	-	TRBJ2-1	CSLASRPEQFF	TGCAGTCTAGCCTCGAGACCGGAGCAGTTCTTC
TRBV30	-	-	TRBJ2-1	CAWTPGLPLHEQFF	TGTGCCTGGACACCAGGGCTGCCACTCCATGAGCAGTTCTTC
TRBV10-3	-	-	TRBJ2-7	CAIRRGLYEQYF	TGTGCCATCAGGAGGGGACTCTACGAGCAGTACTTC
TRBV4-2	-	-	TRBJ2-1	CASSQEGTRANEQFF	TGTGCCAGCAGCCAAGAGGGGACCAGGGCGAATGAGCAGTTCTTC
TRBV7-6	-	-	TRBJ2-2	CASSYRRGATAGELFF	TGTGCCAGCAGCTATAGACGGGGGGCGACGGCCGGGGAGCTGTTTTTT
TRBV30	TRBD1	-	TRBJ2-7	CAWRGQGYEQYF	TGTGCCTGGAGGGGACAGGGCTACGAGCAGTACTTC
TRBV10-3	TRBD2	once	TRBJ2-7	CAISESGLAGGNEQYF	TGTGCCATCAGTGAGTCGGGACTAGCGGGAGGGAACGAGCAGTACTTC
TRBV9	TRBD2	-	TRBJ2-7	CASSAGTRNYEQYF	TGTGCCAGCAGCGCAGGGACTAGAAACTACGAGCAGTACTTC
TRBV4-1	TRBD2	once	TRBJ2-1	CASGPLAGAYNEQFF	TGCGCCAGCGGGCCACTAGCGGGAGCTTACAATGAGCAGTTCTTC
TRBV18	-	-	TRBJ2-7	CASSQNLSPSYEQYF	TGTGCCAGCTCACAGAACCTTAGCCCTTCCTACGAGCAGTACTTC
TRBV19	-	-	TRBJ1-2	CASSTDGYYGYTF	TGTGCCAGTAGTACGGACGGATACTATGGCTACACCTTC
TRBV4-1	TRBD2	-	TRBJ2-1	CASSQLIQQAGGPYNEQFF	TGCGCCAGCAGCCAACTTATCCAGCAAGCGGGAGGGCCCTACAATGAGCAGTTCTTC
TRBV7-9	TRBD2	-	TRBJ2-7	CASSLAAGGGGYEQYF	TGTGCCAGCAGCTTAGCGGCGGGAGGGGGGGGCTACGAGCAGTACTTC
TRBV4-1	TRBD2	-	TRBJ2-1	CASSQASGLNEQFF	TGCGCCAGCAGCCAAGCTAGCGGGTTAAATGAGCAGTTCTTC
TRBV30	-	few	TRBJ1-5	CAWSLEGPQPQHF	TGTGCCTGGAGCCTAGAGGGGCCGCAGCCCCAGCATTTT
TRBV4-1	TRBD2	-	TRBJ2-1	CASSQTGLVAYNEQFF	TGCGCCAGCAGCCAAACCGGACTAGTAGCCTACAATGAGCAGTTCTTC
TRBV10-3	TRBD1	-	TRBJ1-2	CAISGLAISTLDRGPGYTF	TGTGCCATCAGTGGATTAGCAATTAGCACGCTGGACAGGGGGCCTGGCTACACCTTC
TRBV10-1	-	-	TRBJ2-7	CASSGGISYEQYF	TGCGCCAGCAGTGGCGGTATCTCCTACGAGCAGTACTTC
TRBV18	TRBD1	-	TRBJ1-5	CASSQGASNQPQHF	TGTGCCAGCTCACAGGGGGCTAGCAATCAGCCCCAGCATTTT
TRBV5-1	-	-	TRBJ2-1	CASSADVVTRPYNEQFF	TGCGCCAGCAGCGCGGACGTAGTGACTCGTCCCTACAATGAGCAGTTCTTC
TRBV27	TRBD1	-	TRBJ1-2	CASSQGENYGYTF	TGTGCCAGCAGTCAGGGGGAAAACTATGGCTACACCTTC
TRBV9	TRBD1	-	TRBJ2-7	CASSVGTGFYEQYF	TGTGCCAGCAGCGTAGGGACAGGGTTTTACGAGCAGTACTTC
TRBV5-6	TRBD1	-	TRBJ1-2	CASSPDRAPNYGYTF	TGTGCCAGCAGCCCAGACAGGGCTCCTAACTATGGCTACACCTTC
TRBV11-2	-	-	TRBJ2-2	CASRVPGRNTGELFF	TGTGCCAGCAGGGTCCCCGGTCGGAACACCGGGGAGCTGTTTTTT
TRBV11-2	TRBD1	-	TRBJ2-2	CATSGQGAGELFF	TGTGCCACCTCAGGACAGGGAGCCGGGGAGCTGTTTTTT
TRBV7-8	-	-	TRBJ1-4	CASSSDGGAGNEKLFF	TGTGCCAGCAGCTCAGACGGGGGGGCCGGTAATGAAAAACTGTTTTTT
TRBV5-1	-	-	TRBJ2-3	CASTPPGSTDTQYF	TGCGCCAGCACACCTCCGGGGAGCACAGATACGCAGTATTTT
TRBV6-6	TRBD1	-	TRBJ2-7	CASSYSRGGIEQYF	TGTGCCAGCAGTTACTCGAGAGGGGGCATCGAGCAGTACTTC
TRBV6-6	TRBD2	-	TRBJ2-1	CASSPLAGIPNEQFF	TGTGCCAGCAGTCCGTTAGCGGGAATCCCCAATGAGCAGTTCTTC
TRBV10-3	-	-	TRBJ2-1	CAISESAEQFF	TGTGCCATCAGTGAGTCGGCGGAGCAGTTCTTC
TRBV19	TRBD2	-	TRBJ2-1	CASKRTSGINEQFF	TGTGCCAGTAAAAGGACTAGCGGGATCAATGAGCAGTTCTTC
TRBV6-5	TRBD2	once	TRBJ2-1	CASYTSGTPHEQFF	TGTGCCAGCTATACTAGCGGGACTCCCCATGAGCAGTTCTTC
TRBV28	-	-	TRBJ2-2	CASSLYFRGNTGELFF	TGTGCCAGCAGTTTATATTTTCGGGGTAACACCGGGGAGCTGTTTTTT
TRBV19	-	-	TRBJ2-1	CASSSLPRLAGRVLNEQFF	TGTGCCAGTAGTTCCCTACCCCGCCTCGCAGGTCGGGTACTGAATGAGCAGTTCTTC
TRBV28	TRBD2	-	TRBJ2-7	CASSSPSLAGGSDLSYEQYF	TGTGCCAGCAGTTCCCCGTCCCTGGCGGGAGGATCTGACCTAAGCTACGAGCAGTACTTC
TRBV5-1	TRBD1	-	TRBJ1-2	CAIRTGIILWYGYTF	TGCGCCATCCGGACAGGGATAATTCTTTGGTATGGCTACACCTTC
TRBV27	TRBD1	-	TRBJ1-2	CASSFPRTGKGGYTF	TGTGCCAGCAGTTTCCCTCGGACAGGGAAGGGTGGCTACACCTTC
TRBV6-5	TRBD1	-	TRBJ1-1	CASRDLGGRGLGAFF	TGTGCCAGCAGAGACTTGGGGGGGAGGGGGCTGGGAGCTTTCTTT
TRBV5-1	TRBD2	once	TRBJ2-3	CASSYGGREGVDTQYF	TGCGCCAGCAGCTATGGGGGCCGGGAGGGCGTAGATACGCAGTATTTT
TRBV18	TRBD2	few	TRBJ2-5	CASSLAGETQYF	TGTGCCAGCTCACTAGCGGGAGAGACCCAGTACTTC
TRBV7-3	-	-	TRBJ2-3	CASSPRGSDTQYF	TGTGCCAGCAGCCCGAGGGGGTCAGATACGCAGTATTTT
TRBV10-2	-	-	TRBJ1-2	CASSSRTVYGYTF	TGCGCCAGCAGCTCCAGGACAGTCTATGGCTACACCTTC
TRBV30	-	-	TRBJ1-3	CAWDRRSGNTIYF	TGTGCCTGGGACAGACGCTCTGGAAACACCATATATTTT
TRBV27	-	-	TRBJ2-1	CASSPGQQFF	TGTGCCAGCAGCCCGGGACAGCAGTTCTTC
TRBV7-2	-	once	TRBJ1-2	CASSIRRANYGYTF	TGTGCCAGCAGCATCCGCCGGGCCAACTATGGCTACACCTTC
TRBV28	-	-	TRBJ1-2	CASSPRTDPYGYTF	TGTGCCAGCAGTCCCCGGACAGACCCTTATGGCTACACCTTC
TRBV6-1	-	-	TRBJ1-6	CASSEAVNRYSPLHF	TGTGCCAGCAGTGAAGCTGTGAACCGCTATTCACCCCTCCACTTT
TRBV5-1	TRBD1	once	TRBJ2-2	CASRTGETGELFF	TGCGCCAGTAGGACAGGGGAGACCGGGGAGCTGTTTTTT
TRBV2	-	-	TRBJ2-3	CASSTEIGARSDTQYF	TGTGCCAGCAGTACCGAAATCGGGGCGAGGTCAGATACGCAGTATTTT
TRBV9	-	once	TRBJ1-3	CASSSPPGSRPSGNTIYF	TGTGCCAGCAGTAGCCCTCCAGGGTCCCGTCCCTCTGGAAACACCATATATTTT